This T cell receptor beta chain was found in a study of blood T cell repertoires in COVID-19. Study summary: The origin of the acute and convalescent COVID-19 samples was the United States, Italy and Spain. Sources were T cells, B-cell-depleted T cells, or PBMCs; the material itself was cDNA or gDNA.

This clone showed up just once. Per germline, CDR1 LNHDA and CDR2 SQIVND (reference sequence). V lost 3 bases and J lost 0, with 9 bases in between. This CDR3 has 15 residues. As processed by the authors: Reference gene primer amplification yielded estimated nucleated cell counts. The assay was immunoSEQ multiplex PCR, and TCRdb's table has in-frame clones only and misses some. V and J calls plus clone size are reproduced from that table; the DNA served to infer D and trimming. The sample records 40,000 to 55,000 clones, nearly 80% being singletons. The sequence derives from a man aged 65-85 years with acute or convalescent COVID-19. The chain is built from TRBV19 and TRBJ1-3; D remains unclear. The material sequenced was peripheral blood. The CDR3 DNA follows: TGTGCCAGTAGTATCGGCGGTGACTCTGGAAACACCATATATTTT. It encodes CASSIGGDSGNTIYF. Using reference TRBV19 and TRBJ1-3 for the parts outside the CDR3, the full variable domain is DGGITQSPKYLFRKEGQNVTLSCEQNLNHDAMYWYRQDPGQGLRLIYYSQIVNDFQKGDIAEGYSVSREKKESFPLTVTSAQKNPTAFYLCASSIGGDSGNTIYFGEGSWLTVV.